The 12 T cell receptor beta chains below all came from one sample that was sequenced in a study of CD8 T cells in Susac syndrome. The RNA input was roughly 0.45 to 1 ug, and it was reverse transcribed with random hexamers. TCRdb ran MiXCR on the immunoSEQ multiplex PCR reads and lists one entry per CDR3 protein. This sample carries some 22,000 distinct CDR3 sequences, just under 95% of them seen once, and the ten largest clones take approximately 0.25%. The material sequenced was CD8+ T cells from PBMCs. These receptor sequences come from a human donor in good health.

The J gene is TRBJ1-1, the V gene TRBV6-6; D is ambiguous. The CDR3 covers 14 residues. Trimming pared 2 bases from V and 6 bases from J, leaving 13 bases between. Germline CDR1 and CDR2: MNHNY and SVGAGI (reference sequence). The chain's CDR3 is CASSYARSLAEAFF. CDR3 DNA sequence: TGTGCCAGCAGTTACGCGAGAAGTCTAGCTGAAGCTTTCTTT.

Of note for this clonotype: At one boundary the junction diverges from the germline segment, which might be a read error. This chain connects TRBV7-9 to TRBJ1-2; TRBD1 might be the D (5 bases). The CDR3 loop spans 15 amino acids. From germline, CDR1 is SEHNR and CDR2 FQNEAQ (reference sequence). CDR3 nucleotides: TGTGCCCGCAGCTTTAACGACAGCCCAAACTATGGCTACACCTTC. This gives the protein CARSFNDSPNYGYTF.

The V gene is TRBV4-3, the J gene TRBJ1-1; the D is unclear. Trimming removed 3 bases from V and 3 bases from J, with 11 bases in between. Germline CDR1 reads LGHNA; CDR2 reads YSLEER. The CDR3 consists of 14 residues. CDR3 bases: TGCGCCAGCAGCCACCAGACCTGGGACACTGAAGCTTTCTTT. Its protein product is CASSHQTWDTEAFF.

V and J are TRBV4-3 and TRBJ2-1, with D tentatively TRBD1 or TRBD2 (5 bases each). CDR1 is LGHNA, CDR2 YSLEER, per germline. V dropped 5 bases and J dropped 4 bases, with 12 bases sitting between them. This CDR3 contains 14 residues. CDR3 sequence reads: CASSWGTAYNEQFF. The CDR3 nucleotides are TGCGCCAGCAGCTGGGGGACGGCTTACAATGAGCAGTTCTTC.

The chain recombines TRBV27 with TRBJ1-1; weak D call: TRBD1 (6 bases). This CDR3 spans 14 amino acids. V shed 6 bases and J shed 1 base, with 12 bases lying between them. Looked up from germline, CDR1 is MNHEY and CDR2 is SMNVEV (reference sequence). This CDR3 is CASRPQGWNTEAFF. For the CDR3, the DNA is TGTGCCAGCAGGCCTCAGGGGTGGAACACTGAAGCTTTCTTT.

The chain links TRBV7-2 to TRBJ2-6; D is ambiguous. V lost 5 bases, J lost 4 bases, and 21 bases lay in between. Germline CDR1 is SGHTA and CDR2 is FQGNSA. The length of the CDR3 is 18 residues. CDR3 protein: CASSRPRAVGAGANVLTF. For the CDR3, the DNA is TGTGCCAGCAGCCGCCCAAGGGCAGTAGGAGCGGGGGCCAACGTCCTGACTTTC. Together with reference TRBV7-2 and TRBJ2-6, the CDR3 gives the full variable domain: GAGVSQSPSNKVTEKGKDVELRCDPISGHTALYWYRQSLGQGLEFLIYFQGNSAPDKSGLPSDRFSAERTGGSVSTLTIQRTQQEDSAVYLCASSRPRAVGAGANVLTFGAGSRLTVL.

The chain links TRBV7-2 to TRBJ1-2; no clear D. This CDR3 is built from 13 residues. V gave up 5 bases and J gave up 8 bases, with 15 bases separating them. CDR1 and CDR2 from the germline V gene are SGHTA and FQGNSA. CDR3 sequence reads: CASSLPPEDGYTF. The CDR3 DNA follows: TGTGCCAGCAGCCTCCCCCCGGAGGACGGCTACACCTTC.

The CDR3 loop is CASSKRSGTGVDNEQFF. The CDR3, as DNA: TGTGCCAGCAGCAAGAGGTCTGGGACAGGGGTGGACAATGAGCAGTTCTTC. The J gene is TRBJ2-1, the V gene TRBV7-8; 10 positions match TRBD1. From germline, CDR1 is SGHVS and CDR2 FQNEAQ. J gave up 5 bases and V 5 bases, and 12 bases lay outside the gene matches. This CDR3 is built from 17 residues.

The gene calls are TRBV7-2 and TRBJ2-1; TRBD1 agrees at 12 bases. This CDR3 has 17 amino acids. V lost 3 bases and J lost 7; bases outside the gene matches: 10. Germline values: CDR1 SGHTA, CDR2 FQGNSA. In DNA, the CDR3 is TGTGCCAGCAGCTTCCCCGGGACAGGGGGCCCCGGGAATGAGCAGTTCTTC. It translates to CASSFPGTGGPGNEQFF.

CDR3 bases: TGTGCTAGTGGGGAAGGGGGGCCCGACATTCAGTACTTC. Protein: CASGEGGPDIQYF. The J gene is TRBJ2-4, the V gene TRBV12-5, with D tentatively TRBD1 or TRBD2 (6 bases each). The germline gives CDR1 LGHNT, CDR2 FRNRAP. The CDR3 is 13 residues long. V was shortened by 6 bases and J by 8 bases, with 14 bases between the two germline ends. Supplemented by reference TRBV12-5 and TRBJ2-4, the full variable domain reads DARVTQTPRHKVTEMGQEVTMRCQPILGHNTVFWYRQTMMQGLELLAYFRNRAPLDDSGMPKDRFSAEMPDATLATLKIQPSEPRDSAVYFCASGEGGPDIQYFGAGTRLSVL.

This sequence joins TRBV12-5 and TRBJ2-1, with unresolved D. This CDR3 has 15 amino acids. The V end lost 2 bases, the J end lost 2 bases, and 10 bases lay between the germline ends. Germline CDR1 and CDR2: LGHNT and FRNRAP. CDR3 bases: TGTGCTAGTGGTTTGTCTCCGGGCCCCTACAATGAGCAGTTCTTC. It codes for CASGLSPGPYNEQFF.

This clonotype was picked up one time. J is TRBJ2-2 and V is TRBV4-3; 12 bases map to TRBD2. This CDR3 has 15 residues. Unmatched junction bases numbered 3, after V lost 4 bases and J lost 6 bases. Per the germline V gene, CDR1 is LGHNA and CDR2 is YSLEER. This CDR3 reads CASSPGLAGSGELFF. The CDR3 coding sequence is TGCGCCAGCAGCCCAGGACTAGCGGGATCCGGGGAGCTGTTTTTT.